This record concerns one T cell receptor beta chain sequence. The antigen remains unidentified. This sample is part of a study of CD8+ T cells in alopecia areata. RNA, once extracted, was reverse transcribed into cDNA for use as the sequencing template. The data were produced by immunoSEQ multiplex PCR, yet TCRdb's version contains in-frame clones alone and is incomplete. The sample carries about 200,000 clones, 56% recorded once. The ends lost 4 bases at V and 4 bases at J; junction bases unmatched: 0. This CDR3 has 12 residues. CDR1 and CDR2 (germline): SGHTA, FQGNSA. The study, taken as a whole, reports: Resident alphabeta T cells of normal skin are also sequenced in scalp samples.

Investigators sorted PBMCs to obtain both CD4+ and CD8+ T cells. J is TRBJ1-1 and V is TRBV7-2; TRBD1 agrees at 7 bases. Source material: CD8+ T cells sorted from blood. This TCR derives from a human donor in good health. CDR3 protein: CASSSGGTEAFF. The CDR3 DNA is TGTGCCAGCAGCTCAGGGGGCACTGAAGCTTTCTTT.